These 26 T cell receptor beta chains came from one sample sequenced in a study of T cell responses to AZD1222 COVID-19 vaccine. The table came from immunoSEQ multiplex PCR; TCRdb's copy has only in-frame clones and leaves some out. Among 150,000 to 200,000 clones listed, about 92% were seen once. The sample consisted of peripheral blood, taken 28 days after the second AZD1222 dose. The origin of the receptors is an adult who received the AZD1222 COVID-19 vaccine.

The CDR3 DNA reads TGTGCCAGCAGCTCCGGGACAGGGGGTTCACCCCTCCACTTT. Translated, it gives CASSSGTGGSPLHF. The J gene is TRBJ1-6, the V gene TRBV3-1 (or the pseudogene TRBV3-2); 11 nucleotides line up with TRBD1. Per the germline V gene, CDR1 is LGHDT and CDR2 is YNNKEL (reference sequence). With 5 bases clipped from V and 9 bases from J, the junction kept 3 bases outside the gene matches. The CDR3 extends over 14 amino acids.

As concerns this clone: The sample contains more than one DNA sequence encoding this CDR3. V gene TRBV6-5 combines with J gene TRBJ1-3; possibly TRBD1 for D (6 bases). Per the germline V gene, CDR1 is MNHEY and CDR2 is SVGAGI. V lost 6 bases and J 1 base, leaving 7 bases between the germline ends. The CDR3 is 13 amino acids. The DNA of the CDR3 is TGTGCCAGCAGAAGGGGGTCTGGAAACACCATATATTTT. It codes for CASRRGSGNTIYF.

This chain links TRBV6-5 with TRBJ2-7; no clear D gene. Germline V gene sequence: CDR1 MNHEY, CDR2 SVGAGI. V lost 7 bases, J lost 2 bases, and 15 bases lay in between. This CDR3 comprises 14 residues. The CDR3 DNA reads as TGTGCCAGCACCAAAGGAGAGCCAGCCTACGAGCAGTACTTC. It translates to CASTKGEPAYEQYF.

The genes are TRBV7-6 and TRBJ2-2, with a weak D call TRBD1 (6 bases). The CDR3 has 16 amino acids. In germline, CDR1 is SGHVS, CDR2 FNYEAQ. Trimming shortened V by 5 bases and J by 4 bases, and 17 bases separated the two germline ends. Here the CDR3 DNA reads TGTGCCAGCAGCCTCGGGACATCCCGAACCACCGGGGAGCTGTTTTTT. Residues: CASSLGTSRTTGELFF.

The chain uses TRBV15 and TRBJ1-1; tentatively, D is TRBD1 (5 bases). The CDR3 totals 16 residues. V lost 0 bases to trimming and J lost 1 base, with 12 bases between them. CDR1 LNHNV and CDR2 YYDKDF come from the germline V gene (reference sequence). CDR3 bases: TGTGCCACCAGCAGAGATTGGGGCTTGGCGAACACTGAAGCTTTCTTT. Translation: CATSRDWGLANTEAFF. Full variable domain (outside the CDR3, taken from reference TRBV15 and TRBJ1-1): DAMVIQNPRYQVTQFGKPVTLSCSQTLNHNVMYWYQQKSSQAPKLLFHYYDKDFNNEADTPDNFQSRRPNTSFCFLDIRSPGLGDTAMYLCATSRDWGLANTEAFFGQGTRLTVV.

The chain carries TRBV27 and TRBJ2-3; D is possibly TRBD1 (5 bases). Germline V gene lookup returns CDR1 MNHEY and CDR2 SMNVEV (reference sequence). The CDR3 runs to 14 residues. V lost 6 bases and J lost 5, with 15 bases in between. CDR3 in DNA: TGTGCCAGCAGCTCCCTCCCAGGGCTAGATACGCAGTATTTT. It specifies CASSSLPGLDTQYF.

The chain links TRBV7-2 to TRBJ2-1, with 9 nucleotides matching TRBD2. V was pared by 5 bases and J by 6 bases, with 5 bases of the junction left unmatched. Germline lookup yields CDR1 SGHTA and CDR2 FQGNSA. The CDR3 sequence is 14 residues long. The CDR3 region has the DNA TGTGCCAGCAGCCCGGGACTAGCCCCCAATGAGCAGTTCTTC. As protein: CASSPGLAPNEQFF.

V and J are TRBV5-1 and TRBJ2-3; D is possibly TRBD2 (6 bases). Germline lookup yields CDR1 SGHRS and CDR2 YFSETQ. CDR3 size: 14 residues. The V end was cut by 2 bases, the J end by 8 bases, with 15 bases between. The CDR3 DNA sequence: TGCGCCAGCAGCTTCTTGACAGAGGAGGGTACGCAGTATTTT. Its protein product is CASSFLTEEGTQYF.

The chain employs TRBV2 and TRBJ2-7; 12 bases line up with TRBD1. This CDR3 is built from 15 residues. The V and J ends lost 5 bases and 12 bases, in that order; junction bases with no gene match: 14. In germline, CDR1 is SNHLY, CDR2 FYNNEI. DNA for the CDR3: TGTGCCAGCAGTTTACGTGGGACAGGGGGCACCATGGGGTACTTC. This encodes CASSLRGTGGTMGYF.

The V gene is TRBV24-1, the J gene TRBJ2-1; the D gene is possibly TRBD1 (6 bases). This CDR3 has 15 residues. Trimming removed 2 bases at V and 4 bases at J, with 11 bases between. In germline, CDR1 is KGHDR, CDR2 SFDVKD. CDR3: CATSDSGVNYNEQFF. CDR3 nucleotide sequence: TGTGCCACCAGTGATTCAGGGGTCAATTACAATGAGCAGTTCTTC.

The chain links TRBV30 to TRBJ2-5; D perhaps matches TRBD2 (6 bases). The V and J ends lost 4 bases and 2 bases respectively, with 26 bases between them. The germline V gene encodes CDR1 GTSNPN and CDR2 SVGIG (reference sequence). The CDR3 is 18 residues long. CDR3 bases: TGTGCCTGGATCTCAACGAAGCGGGTGCCATGGGGGCAAGAGACCCAGTACTTC. It encodes CAWISTKRVPWGQETQYF.

CDR3 nucleotide sequence: TGTGCCAGCGGCAAGTTGGGGGGGAATCAGCCCCAGCATTTT. Translated, it gives CASGKLGGNQPQHF. This chain links TRBV6-5 with TRBJ1-5; D is possibly TRBD1 (5 bases). This CDR3 spans 14 amino acids. Germline V gene sequence: CDR1 MNHEY, CDR2 SVGAGI. Trimming took off 8 bases at V and 4 bases at J, with 15 bases between the two ends.

This chain uses TRBV3-1 (or the pseudogene TRBV3-2) with TRBJ1-1; D is unresolved. CDR3 length equals 14 residues. The germline V gene has CDR1 LGHDT and CDR2 YNNKEL (reference sequence). Trimming shortened V by 6 bases and J by 0 bases, and 11 bases separated the two germline ends. The CDR3 reads CASRERSMNTEAFF. DNA of the CDR3: TGTGCCAGCAGAGAACGGAGTATGAACACTGAAGCTTTCTTT.

The chain has TRBV21-1 and TRBJ1-1. TRBV21-1 is termed a pseudogene. The CDR3 spans 12 residues. The CDR3 region is CASSPVRTEAFF. Written as DNA, the CDR3 is TGTGCCAGCAGCCCGGTACGCACTGAAGCTTTCTTT.

This clone is a singleton in its sample. The rearrangement joins TRBV7-9 to TRBJ1-2; a weak D match, TRBD1 (5 bases). The germline V gene has CDR1 SEHNR and CDR2 FQNEAQ (reference sequence). V was clipped by 3 bases and J by 5 bases, with 16 bases between them. CDR3 length: 15 residues. CDR3 sequence (DNA): TGTGCCAGCAGCTTGGCCCAGGGAGGTTCTTATGGCTACACCTTC. This encodes CASSLAQGGSYGYTF.

Only a few counts were recorded for this clone. This specimen includes other DNA sequences encoding the same CDR3. This chain joins TRBV5-1 and TRBJ1-2; D not resolved. CDR3 length: 12 residues. Trimming shortened V by 5 bases and J by 2 bases, and 7 bases separated the two germline ends. Germline CDR1 is SGHRS and CDR2 is YFSETQ. CDR3 residues: CASSGQNYGYTF. The DNA for the CDR3 is TGCGCCAGCAGTGGGCAGAACTATGGCTACACCTTC.

The DNA for the CDR3 is TGTGCCAGCAGTTTATCGAGAACCGTAGGTTCCCGGTATGGCTACACCTTC. Translating gives CASSLSRTVGSRYGYTF. This sequence joins TRBV27 and TRBJ1-2; the D is unclear. V gave up 0 bases and J gave up 5 bases, with 19 bases separating them. This CDR3 has 17 residues. The germline CDR1 and CDR2 sequences are MNHEY and SMNVEV (reference sequence).

Of note for this clone: The junction and the germline gene differ at one end; a read error may be behind it. The chain links TRBV30 to TRBJ1-1, with D unresolved. The germline gives CDR1 GTSNPN, CDR2 SVGIG (reference sequence). The CDR3 loop spans 10 amino acids. The CDR3 DNA reads as TGTGCCTGGAGTGCCGGACTGGGAGGGTTT. Protein sequence: CAWSAGLGGF. Filled out from reference TRBV30 and TRBJ1-1, the complete variable domain reads SQTIHQWPATLVQPVGSPLSLECTVEGTSNPNLYWYRQAAGRGLQLLFYSVGIGQISSEVPQNLSASRPQDRQFILSSKKLLLSDSGFYLCAWSAGLGGFGQGTRLTVV.

V is TRBV13 and J is TRBJ1-5; tentative D call: TRBD1 (5 bases). This CDR3 contains 14 residues. The germline V and J ends were trimmed by 0 bases and 6 bases, with 9 bases remaining between them. Germline V gives CDR1 PRHDT, CDR2 FYEKMQ (reference sequence). CDR3 nucleotide sequence: TGTGCCAGCAGCTTAGGGGGGGAGGGTCAGCCCCAGCATTTT. This gives the protein CASSLGGEGQPQHF.

This clone was picked up a small number of times. J is TRBJ1-2 and V is TRBV2, with D unclear. V lost 4 bases and J 1 base, leaving 7 bases between the germline ends. The CDR3 loop spans 13 amino acids. Germline CDR1 reads SNHLY; CDR2 reads FYNNEI. The CDR3 sequence: CASSVDNNYGYTF. The CDR3 DNA is TGTGCCAGCAGTGTCGACAATAACTATGGCTACACCTTC.

V usage is TRBV6-5 and J usage is TRBJ2-5; D tentatively fits TRBD1 or TRBD2 (5 bases each). This CDR3 region has 14 residues. The germline V and J ends were trimmed by 2 bases and 5 bases, with 12 bases remaining between them. Germline loops: CDR1 MNHEY, CDR2 SVGAGI. The CDR3 DNA follows: TGTGCCAGCAGTTACGGGGGTTTGGGGGAGACCCAGTACTTC. It yields the protein CASSYGGLGETQYF.

Turning to this clone: The junction differs from germline at one of its ends, possibly a read error. The genes are TRBV7-7 and TRBJ2-5; 8 positions match TRBD1. Germline V gives CDR1 SSHAT, CDR2 FNYEAQ (reference sequence). The CDR3 runs to 14 residues. CDR3 amino acids: CASSLATGASTQYF. The DNA for the CDR3 is TGTGCTAGCAGCTTAGCGACAGGGGCCTCGACCCAGTACTTC.

The sample holds one count of this clone. This chain connects TRBV5-6 to TRBJ1-4; 10 bases map to TRBD1. CDR3 length: 17 residues. J lost 8 bases, V lost 4 bases, and 14 bases had no gene match. Germline CDR1 and CDR2: SGHDT and YYEEEE. CDR3 in DNA: TGTGCCAGCAGCCTCTGGGACAGGGGTCCTGAAAGGGAAAAACTGTTTTTT. Translation: CASSLWDRGPEREKLFF.

The rearrangement links TRBV7-9 to TRBJ2-4; D not resolved. The V gene's germline CDR1 is SEHNR and CDR2 FQNEAQ (reference sequence). The CDR3 contains 13 residues. Trimming took off 1 base at V and 1 base at J, with 2 bases between the two ends. The CDR3 sequence is CASSLGAKNIQYF. The CDR3 region has the DNA TGTGCCAGCAGCTTAGGCGCCAAAAACATTCAGTACTTC.

The chain uses TRBV5-1 and TRBJ1-6; no firm D call. Trimming cost V 4 bases and J 7 bases, with 9 bases left between them. This CDR3 is 13 amino acids long. Germline loops: CDR1 SGHRS, CDR2 YFSETQ. CDR3: CASSQTENSPLHF. In nucleotides, the CDR3 is TGCGCCAGCAGCCAAACCGAGAATTCACCCCTCCACTTT.

The chain employs TRBV9 and TRBJ1-1; weak D call: TRBD1 (5 bases). Germline V gives CDR1 SGDLS, CDR2 YYNGEE. There are 15 residues in the CDR3. The germline V and J ends were trimmed by 3 bases and 6 bases, with 18 bases remaining between them. In nucleotides, the CDR3 is TGTGCCAGCAGCGCCCATGCCGGGGCACGGGCTGAAGCTTTCTTT. Its translation is CASSAHAGARAEAFF.